These T cell receptor beta chains were read from a single sample in a study of blood T cell repertoires in COVID-19. Profiled with immunoSEQ multiplex PCR; TCRdb holds only in-frame clones, not every one. This sample carries some 290,000 clones, roughly 88% of them seen once, and the ten largest clones take 2.5% to 3.5%. Sequencing used peripheral blood. The receptor set was obtained from a woman aged 25 to 39 with COVID-19, enrolled during active disease. Both conserved end residues are part of each CDR3. D genes are given only for firm matches. A row's size may be missing; if present it is once, few, many or a size class.

CDR3 DNA,CDR3 protein,clone size,V gene,D gene,J gene
TGTGCCAGCAGCTTCAGTAGCTGGAGGGAGCAGTACTTC,CASSFSSWREQYF,NA,TRBV11-2,NA,TRBJ2-7
TGTGCCAGCAGTGACTCTCGCCAGGGCTCTAACTATGGCTACACCTTC,CASSDSRQGSNYGYTF,NA,TRBV6-4,NA,TRBJ1-2
TGTGCCAGCAGTTCCCTCCAAGAGACCCAGTACTTC,CASSSLQETQYF,NA,TRBV27,NA,TRBJ2-5
TGTGCCAGCAGTTTTGCGGGGAGCTCCTACGAGCAGTACTTC,CASSFAGSSYEQYF,NA,TRBV28,NA,TRBJ2-7
TGTGCCAGCAGCTTAGTTCGCGGTAATGAAAAACTGTTTTTT,CASSLVRGNEKLFF,NA,TRBV7-8,NA,TRBJ1-4
TGTGCCAGCAGTCTAGCGGGAGCCCACAATGAGCAGTTCTTC,CASSLAGAHNEQFF,NA,TRBV6-5,TRBD2,TRBJ2-1
TGTGCCAGCAGTATGCTACAGGGTTACGAGCAGTACTTC,CASSMLQGYEQYF,once,TRBV25-1,NA,TRBJ2-7
TGCGCCAGCAGCCTTCAAGAGACCCAGTACTTC,CASSLQETQYF,once,TRBV5-1,NA,TRBJ2-5
TGTGCCAGCAGCGCCCACAGGGGCGCCAGCGGGAGTGGGGACAATGAGCAGTTCTTC,CASSAHRGASGSGDNEQFF,NA,TRBV7-3,NA,TRBJ2-1
TGTGCCACCTCCCCCCGCGACAGGGGAACTGAAGCTTTCTTT,CATSPRDRGTEAFF,NA,TRBV19,TRBD1,TRBJ1-1
TGTGCCAGCAGACAACAGTCGAACACCGGGGAGCTGTTTTTT,CASRQQSNTGELFF,NA,TRBV2,NA,TRBJ2-2
TGTGCCAGCAGTGAGAACGGGGGTACCAATCAGCCCCAGCATTTT,CASSENGGTNQPQHF,NA,TRBV6-4,NA,TRBJ1-5
TGTGCCTGGAGTGTGGCAGGGGTAGAGACCCAGTACTTC,CAWSVAGVETQYF,NA,TRBV30,NA,TRBJ2-5
TGTGCCAGCAGCTTAGAGGTAGCGGGAGGCAGAACCTACGAGCAGTACTTC,CASSLEVAGGRTYEQYF,NA,TRBV7-9,TRBD2,TRBJ2-7
TGTGCCAGCAGTTTATCAGCGACAGGGGGTGTCTACGAGCAGTACTTC,CASSLSATGGVYEQYF,NA,TRBV27,TRBD1,TRBJ2-7
TGTGCCAGCAGTGACGGACAGGGGCACACAGATACGCAGTATTTT,CASSDGQGHTDTQYF,many,TRBV6-4,TRBD1,TRBJ2-3
TGTGCCAGCAGAGACAAAGGACAGGGAGGACAGCCCCAGCATTTT,CASRDKGQGGQPQHF,NA,TRBV6-5,TRBD1,TRBJ1-5
TGTGCCAGCAGCCTCCTTAGCGGGAGAACAGATACGCAGTATTTT,CASSLLSGRTDTQYF,once,TRBV7-8,TRBD2,TRBJ2-3
TGTGCCAGCAGCCTGGGACTAGGGGCTGGAAACACCATATATTTT,CASSLGLGAGNTIYF,NA,TRBV3-1/TRBV3-2,NA,TRBJ1-3
TGTGCCAGCAGCTACGGGACAGGAATGTTATACGAGCAGTACTTC,CASSYGTGMLYEQYF,NA,TRBV7-9,TRBD1,TRBJ2-7
TGTGCCAGCAGTGCCATTGGTACAGGGATTTCACCCCTCCACTTT,CASSAIGTGISPLHF,NA,TRBV6-4,NA,TRBJ1-6
TGTGCCAGCAGCCAAGTTGGGGGGGGAAGCACTGAAGCTTTCTTT,CASSQVGGGSTEAFF,NA,TRBV14,NA,TRBJ1-1
TGCGCCAGCAGCGAGGGGACAGCCTTCCAAGGGACCCAGTACTTC,CASSEGTAFQGTQYF,NA,TRBV5-1,TRBD1,TRBJ2-5
TGTGCCAGTAGAAGCGGTTTAAGCGGCAATCAGCCCCAGCATTTT,CASRSGLSGNQPQHF,NA,TRBV19,NA,TRBJ1-5
TGTGCCAGCAGCGGCAGGGCGACAGGCTACACCTTC,CASSGRATGYTF,NA,TRBV2,NA,TRBJ1-2
TGTGCCAGCGGCGTACCGGGATCCCAAGAGACCCAGTACTTC,CASGVPGSQETQYF,few,TRBV2,NA,TRBJ2-5
TGTGCCAGCAGTGCGCGGGGTGCTAACTATGGCTACACCTTC,CASSARGANYGYTF,NA,TRBV2,NA,TRBJ1-2
TGTGCCAGCGGAGACCCGCTTTTAGACGGGGAGCTGTTTTTT,CASGDPLLDGELFF,NA,TRBV7-3,NA,TRBJ2-2
TGTGCCAGCACCCCATCCGGGACTAGCGGGAGTTACGAGCAGTACTTC,CASTPSGTSGSYEQYF,NA,TRBV27,TRBD2,TRBJ2-7
TGTGCCAGCAGTGCGCCTAGCGGGAGTGATGAGCAGTTCTTC,CASSAPSGSDEQFF,NA,TRBV2,TRBD2,TRBJ2-1
TGCGCCACATCCAACCCGGGGGAAAAACTGTTTTTT,CATSNPGEKLFF,NA,TRBV4-1,NA,TRBJ1-4
TGTGCCTGGATTCAGCGGGAGAGGCCCGGGGAGCTGTTTTTT,CAWIQRERPGELFF,NA,TRBV30,TRBD2,TRBJ2-2
TGCGCCAGCAGCTTGGCCGGGGATACCTACCCCTACGAGCAGTACTTC,CASSLAGDTYPYEQYF,NA,TRBV5-1,NA,TRBJ2-7
TGTGCCAGCAGCCCCCCGGAAGCGGGGGTCACAAATACGCAGTATTTT,CASSPPEAGVTNTQYF,once,TRBV3-1/TRBV3-2,TRBD2,TRBJ2-3
TGTGCCAGCAGCTTAACAGGGGGAGATAATGAGCAGTTCTTC,CASSLTGGDNEQFF,NA,TRBV7-7,TRBD1,TRBJ2-1
TGTGCCAGCAGCCCTCGGGGGAACACTGAAGCTTTCTTT,CASSPRGNTEAFF,NA,TRBV3-1/TRBV3-2,NA,TRBJ1-1
TGTGCCAGCAGTGAGAGAGGGGGCGGGGAGCCCCAGCATTTT,CASSERGGGEPQHF,NA,TRBV6-1,TRBD1,TRBJ1-5
TGTGCCAGCAGCCCGGGGGGGGCAAGCAATCAGCCCCAGCATTTT,CASSPGGASNQPQHF,NA,TRBV7-8,NA,TRBJ1-5
TGTGCCAGTAGTATCACAGGGGACACCGGGGAGCTGTTTTTT,CASSITGDTGELFF,NA,TRBV19,TRBD1,TRBJ2-2
TGCGCCAGCAGCCAAGATCCGTGGACAGGGGGCGTTGCTAATGAAAAACTGTTTTTT,CASSQDPWTGGVANEKLFF,NA,TRBV4-1,TRBD1,TRBJ1-4
TGTGCCAGCAGTTCAACTAGCGGGAGCAGGGGTGAGCAGTTCTTC,CASSSTSGSRGEQFF,few,TRBV6-5,TRBD2,TRBJ2-1